This TCR beta chain was recorded in a study of tumor-infiltrating lymphocytes in primary liver carcinoma. Turning to the study itself: Patients included men and women of 30 to 69 years.

Co-extracted RNA and DNA came from 20-30 mg of unsorted bulk tissue. On this clonotype: Its antigen remains unknown.

Synthesis of TCR beta cDNA was carried out from 450 to 650 ng total RNA with a constant-region primer. Three rounds of nested multiplex PCR with slightly modified ARM-PCR produced TCR beta libraries. Rounds one and two of PCR, each of 10 cycles, were primed with TRBV1-TRBV30 forward primers and a C-beta reverse primer. Via MiXCR, TCRdb re-called the multiplex PCR reads, giving one row per CDR3 protein. This repertoire shows some 21,000 distinct CDR3 sequences, 75% to 80% found once; its top ten account for around two fifths. Deletions cut 3 bases from V and 3 bases from J, with 8 bases between. CDR1 and CDR2 from the germline V gene are SGHAT and FQDESV (reference sequence). This CDR3 region has 13 residues. Findings of the study overall: Only about 7-24% of top clones were detected in all five tumor regions. Overlap in tumor-adjacent and tumor-blood pairs fell below that of tumor region pairs. With p = 0.039, the top-250-clone fraction in tumors significantly exceeded that in blood.

The sample comprised liver tumor tissue from sampling region 1. Subset: tumor region T1, superior pole. The rearrangement uses TRBV11-1 and TRBJ1-1; D gene uncertain. This receptor was obtained from a woman in her 30s with primary liver carcinoma and hepatitis B virus infection. The CDR3 spells CASSLAQDTEAFF. CDR3 nucleotide sequence: TGTGCCAGCAGCTTGGCGCAGGACACTGAAGCTTTCTTT.